The sequence of this T cell receptor beta chain was determined in a study of regulatory T cells in long-lasting Graves disease (dated by TCRdb to the early 2020s). Regarding the research as a whole: Persistent Graves' disease meant more than 5 years of antithyroid drug treatment with TSH receptor autoantibodies that stayed positive. Peripheral blood TCR sequencing and RNA sequencing compared persistent Graves' disease patients with newly diagnosed Graves' disease patients. Antithyroid drugs had been taken for 8.5 to 11 years on average by persistent Graves' disease patients in the clinical cohort. The study was registered as a clinical trial and conducted in China. A total of roughly 35 samples underwent TCR sequencing: approximately 13 from persistent and approximately 20 from newly diagnosed Graves' disease patients. Beyond this particular receptor, the publication reports: More public clonotypes were shared among persistent patients (2,741) than among newly diagnosed patients (over 900). Persistent Graves' disease patients showed lower TCR Shannon entropy and fewer highly expanded clones than newly diagnosed patients, suggesting clonal expansion. Peripheral blood alone was examined, since thyroid tissue, which constituted the primary lesion, could not be accessed. Sequencing and analysis were restricted to the TCR beta chain. The small sample size was acknowledged by the authors as a limitation that may reduce accuracy. Preferential use of TRBV28, TRBJ1-2 and TRBJ2-5 was observed in persistent disease, whereas TRBV20-1 and TRBJ2-1 were favored in newly diagnosed disease.

Of note for this clonotype: Its recognized antigen is unknown. Base quality data are lacking; no much larger clone is found one base away.

The germline V gene (reference sequence) specifies LNHNV as CDR1 and YYDKDF as CDR2. V lost 3 bases and J lost 3 bases, and the count of bases not matched to a germline gene is 5. The CDR3 goes from the cysteine to the phenylalanine over 17 residues. This entry keeps only the CDR3 DNA: 51 bases, framed from base 1. The library was produced with multiplex PCR. Sequenced on an Illumina HiSeq 4000. CDR3 regions were amplified by Arm-PCR with iRepertoire HTBI primers to construct TCR beta libraries. Before sequencing, the PCR products went through gel purification. The original pipeline was this. Across samples, 55 to 80 TRBV and 13 to 15 TRBJ segments were identified and used for gene usage analysis of CDR3 amino acid clonotypes. Filtered high-quality paired reads were merged into contigs using COPE and FqMerger. Contigs were aligned with BLAST to IMGT TRBV, TRBD and TRBJ reference genes, and CDR3 was defined per IMGT. Highly expanded clones were defined as clonotypes with a frequency above 0.1%. Shannon entropy served as the measure of repertoire diversity, while the Gini coefficient captured V-J evenness. A clonotype found in more than one individual was treated as public. TCRdb reworked the public reads: Q25 trimming with fastp, MiXCR clone assembly, productive beta chains retained. Rows are unified per CDR3 protein, each entry keeping the most common DNA and genes. V and J calls and clone size were set by TCRdb, not the authors. Across this sample there are approximately 380,000 distinct CDR3 sequences, with around 21% seen only once. The ten largest account for around 21% of the sample.

The time point label, as the study defines it: persistent/refractory GD, antithyroid drugs over 5 years with positive TRAb. RNA was extracted from PBMCs in TRIzol for both TCR sequencing and RNA sequencing. The diagnosis of Graves' disease followed American Thyroid Association guidelines. Recruitment of patients was carried out at an endocrinology department in Xi'an, China. From each patient, 8 to 10 milliliters of peripheral blood was collected into an EDTA anticoagulant tube. Ficoll Paque Plus density gradient separation was used to isolate PBMCs, and no additional T cell sorting was done. An Agilent 2100 Bioanalyzer and agarose gel were used to check RNA quality, and a NanoDrop 2000 was used to measure RNA concentration.

This receptor was identified in a female donor with Graves disease. The sequences come from peripheral blood mononuclear cells (PBMCs), collected when the disease was refractory, from a patient treated with antithyroid drugs. Rearrangement joined TRBV15 to TRBJ2-2; 12 of the junction bases match TRBD2. The CDR3 in this case is CATSSLLAGGHTGELFF. Here is the DNA: TGTGCCACCAGCAGCCTGCTAGCGGGAGGGCACACCGGGGAGCTGTTTTTT.